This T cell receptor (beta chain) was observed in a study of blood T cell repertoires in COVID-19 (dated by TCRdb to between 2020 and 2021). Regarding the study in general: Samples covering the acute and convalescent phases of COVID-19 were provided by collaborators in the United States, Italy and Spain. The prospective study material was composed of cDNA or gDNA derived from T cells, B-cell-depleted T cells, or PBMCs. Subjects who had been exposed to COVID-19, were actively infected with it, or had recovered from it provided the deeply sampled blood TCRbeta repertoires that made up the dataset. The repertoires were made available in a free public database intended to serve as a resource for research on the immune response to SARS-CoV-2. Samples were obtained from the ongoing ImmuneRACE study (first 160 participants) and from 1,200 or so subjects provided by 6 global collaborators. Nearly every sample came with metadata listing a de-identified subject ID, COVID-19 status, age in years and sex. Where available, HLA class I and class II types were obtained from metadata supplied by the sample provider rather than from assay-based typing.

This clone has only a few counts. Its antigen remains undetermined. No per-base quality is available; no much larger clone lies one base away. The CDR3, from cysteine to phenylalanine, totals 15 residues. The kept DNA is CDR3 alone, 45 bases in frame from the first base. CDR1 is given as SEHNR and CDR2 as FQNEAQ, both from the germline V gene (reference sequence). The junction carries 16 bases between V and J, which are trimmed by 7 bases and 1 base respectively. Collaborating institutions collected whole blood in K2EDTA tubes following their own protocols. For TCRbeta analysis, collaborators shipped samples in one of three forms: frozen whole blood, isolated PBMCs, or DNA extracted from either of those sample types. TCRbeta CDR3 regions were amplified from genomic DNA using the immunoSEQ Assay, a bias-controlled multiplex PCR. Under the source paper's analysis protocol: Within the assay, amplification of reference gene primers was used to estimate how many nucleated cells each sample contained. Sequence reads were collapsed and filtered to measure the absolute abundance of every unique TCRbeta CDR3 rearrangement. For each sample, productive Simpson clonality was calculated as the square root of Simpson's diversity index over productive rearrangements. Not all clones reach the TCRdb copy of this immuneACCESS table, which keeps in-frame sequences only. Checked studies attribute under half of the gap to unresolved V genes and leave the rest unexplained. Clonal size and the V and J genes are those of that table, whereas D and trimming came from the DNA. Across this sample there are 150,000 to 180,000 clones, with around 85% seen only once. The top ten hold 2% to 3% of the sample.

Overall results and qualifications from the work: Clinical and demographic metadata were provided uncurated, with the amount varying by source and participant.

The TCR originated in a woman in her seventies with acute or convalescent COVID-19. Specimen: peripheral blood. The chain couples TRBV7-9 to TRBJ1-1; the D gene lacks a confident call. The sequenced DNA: TGTGCCAGCACCACGAGGAGGGCCGAGAACACTGAAGCTTTCTTT. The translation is CASTTRRAENTEAFF.